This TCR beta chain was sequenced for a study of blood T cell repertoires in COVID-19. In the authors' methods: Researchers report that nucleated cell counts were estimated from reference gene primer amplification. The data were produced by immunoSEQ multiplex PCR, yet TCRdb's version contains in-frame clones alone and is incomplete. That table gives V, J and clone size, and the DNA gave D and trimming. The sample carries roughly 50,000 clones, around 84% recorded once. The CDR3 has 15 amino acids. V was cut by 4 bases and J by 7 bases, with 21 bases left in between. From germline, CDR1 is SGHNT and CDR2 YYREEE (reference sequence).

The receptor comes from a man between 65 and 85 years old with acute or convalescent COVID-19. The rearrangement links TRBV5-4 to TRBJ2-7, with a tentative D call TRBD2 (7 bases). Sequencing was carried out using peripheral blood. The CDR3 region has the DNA TGTGCCAGCAGCCCGGATGGGGGGGGGCCGGATGAGCAGTACGTC. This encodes CASSPDGGGPDEQYV.